This passage covers 9 T cell receptor beta chains from one sample sequenced in a study of T cells in localized non-small cell lung cancer. Sequencing was performed with immunoSEQ multiplex PCR; in TCRdb, only in-frame clones are kept and a portion is missing. The data contain over 20,000 clones, over 75% of them seen just once; the ten biggest clones take up about 9.6%. The sample was peripheral blood, taken before any cancer treatment. Receptors originate from a man aged 40 to 75 with stage III squamous cell lung carcinoma.

In its sample, this clone was seen a few times. This chain joins TRBV20-1 and TRBJ1-2, with 9 bases that match TRBD1. This CDR3 comprises 11 residues. V was pared by 6 bases and J by 12 bases, with 8 bases of the junction left unmatched. The germline CDR1 and CDR2 sequences are DFQATT and SNEGSKA (reference sequence). CDR3 coding DNA: TGCAGTGCGAAGGGACAGGGCATCAACACCTTC. This gives the protein CSAKGQGINTF.

The count of this clone is one. CDR3 sequence: CASSQAWTENTGELFF. The CDR3 DNA is TGTGCCAGCAGCCAGGCGTGGACAGAAAACACCGGGGAGCTGTTTTTT. The chain combines TRBV7-9 with TRBJ2-2; maybe TRBD1 (6 bases). The germline V gene has CDR1 SEHNR and CDR2 FQNEAQ (reference sequence). V was clipped by 5 bases and J by 2 bases, with 15 bases between them. The CDR3 has 16 residues.

The CDR3 DNA is TGTGCCAGCAGCTTAGCCGGGACATATCAGCCCCAGCATTTT. It codes for CASSLAGTYQPQHF. This rearrangement joins TRBV7-8 to TRBJ1-5, with TRBD1 as a possible D gene (6 bases). Germline assignment: CDR1 SGHVS and CDR2 FQNEAQ. The CDR3 extends over 14 amino acids. The V gene lost 0 bases and the J gene lost 5 bases, with 8 bases spanning the gap.

The chain couples TRBV4-1 to TRBJ1-5; D is perhaps TRBD1 (6 bases). This CDR3 has 15 residues. V was clipped by 0 bases and J by 6 bases, with 12 bases between them. Germline V gene data show CDR1 as MGHRA and CDR2 as YSYEKL. The CDR3 is CASSQDGRGTQPQHF. The CDR3 region has the DNA TGCGCCAGCAGCCAAGATGGCAGGGGTACTCAGCCCCAGCATTTT.

There are a few counts of this clone. CDR3 loop: CASSPDGGSYEQYV. The CDR3 coding sequence is TGTGCCAGCTCACCAGACGGGGGCTCCTACGAGCAGTACGTC. The rearrangement joins TRBV18 to TRBJ2-7; D perhaps matches TRBD2 (6 bases). V was clipped by 2 bases and J by 0 bases, with 8 bases between them. The CDR3 has 14 amino acids. The germline V gene encodes CDR1 KGHSH and CDR2 LQKENI.

The chain links TRBV4-1 to TRBJ2-5, with D unclear. Germline V gene lookup returns CDR1 MGHRA and CDR2 YSYEKL. This CDR3 is 15 amino acids long. Between the trimmed V and J ends, which lost 1 base and 4 bases, there was a span of 13 bases. CDR3 sequence: CASSQGQRLSETQYF. In DNA, the CDR3 is TGCGCCAGCAGCCAAGGCCAGAGATTGTCAGAGACCCAGTACTTC.

The chain combines TRBV20-1 with TRBJ2-1, with a possible D match to TRBD2 (5 bases). From germline, CDR1 is DFQATT and CDR2 SNEGSKA (reference sequence). This CDR3 spans 11 amino acids. V shed 5 bases and J shed 10 bases, with 12 bases lying between them. CDR3 loop: CSAAHREEQFF. CDR3 in DNA: TGCAGTGCTGCCCACCGGGAAGAGCAGTTCTTC.

This clone showed up just once. The gene calls are TRBV18 and TRBJ2-7; the D gene is possibly TRBD2 (6 bases). V lost 3 bases to trimming and J lost 1 base, with 10 bases between them. Germline assignment: CDR1 KGHSH and CDR2 LQKENI. This CDR3 comprises 14 residues. The CDR3 nucleotides are TGTGCCAGCTCACCTCTCCGGGAGTCCTACGAGCAGTACGTC. Its translation: CASSPLRESYEQYV.

The J gene is TRBJ2-7, the V gene TRBV10-1; 8 nucleotides match TRBD1. Looked up from germline, CDR1 is WNHNN and CDR2 is SYGVQD (reference sequence). The trim removed 3 bases at V and 0 bases at J, leaving 4 bases unmatched. The CDR3 consists of 15 residues. Written as DNA, the CDR3 is TGCGCCAGCAGTGATCCGGACAGGGTCTCCTACGAGCAGTACGTC. Amino acid sequence: CASSDPDRVSYEQYV.